These T cell receptor beta chains were read from a single sample in a study of early T cells in non-severe SARS-CoV-2 infection. TCRdb fed the 5' RACE reads into MiXCR, producing one record per CDR3 protein. The sample shows 50,000 to 70,000 distinct CDR3 sequences, around 5.7% of them seen only once. Material: whole blood, obtained at baseline. Source of these receptors: an adult who was a healthcare worker with PCR-confirmed SARS-CoV-2 infection or an uninfected control (not recorded which). Both conserved end residues are part of each CDR3. The D gene is left open where the match is weak. Expanded clones are given a class, and other clones once, few, many or no size at all.

CASSYSLPGHLGISNQPQHF,TGTGCCAGCAGTTACTCTTTGCCAGGCCACCTAGGCATTAGCAATCAGCCCCAGCATTTT,TRBJ1-5,20,.,many,TRBV6-5
CASSHSGRLDNEQFF,TGTGCCAGCAGCCATAGCGGGAGGCTAGACAATGAGCAGTTCTTC,TRBJ2-1,15,TRBD2,.,TRBV28
CASNPRRSFSYEQYF,TGTGCCAGCAATCCGCGGCGATCCTTCTCCTACGAGCAGTACTTC,TRBJ2-7,15,.,.,TRBV6-6
CASSLRPGNTEAFF,TGCGCCAGCAGCTTGCGTCCAGGGAATACTGAAGCTTTCTTT,TRBJ1-1,14,.,few,TRBV5-1
CASSLSRFGTAYGYTF,TGTGCCAGCAGTTTAAGTCGGTTCGGGACAGCATATGGCTACACCTTC,TRBJ1-2,16,TRBD1,.,TRBV28
CASSVFVGGAAFF,TGTGCCAGCAGCGTATTTGTCGGAGGGGCCGCTTTCTTT,TRBJ1-1,13,.,few,TRBV9
CASSKGLASYEQYF,TGTGCCAGCAGCAAGGGACTAGCATCATACGAGCAGTACTTC,TRBJ2-7,14,TRBD2,few,TRBV7-2
CASSQERTGPYEQYF,TGTGCCAGCAGCCAAGAACGGACAGGGCCCTACGAGCAGTACTTC,TRBJ2-7,15,TRBD1,few,TRBV4-2
CASSSGGYYGYTF,TGTGCCAGCAGCTCGGGGGGCTACTATGGCTACACCTTC,TRBJ1-2,13,.,many,TRBV7-7
CSARVPPGELFF,TGCAGTGCTAGAGTCCCCCCCGGGGAGCTGTTTTTT,TRBJ2-2,12,.,many,TRBV20-1
CATTGTPNQPQHF,TGTGCCACTACCGGGACACCTAATCAGCCCCAGCATTTT,TRBJ1-5,13,.,many,TRBV28
CASSKLGRYEQYF,TGTGCCAGCAGCAAATTGGGCCGGTACGAGCAGTACTTC,TRBJ2-7,13,.,few,TRBV21-1
CASSFGTEAFF,TGTGCCAGCAGTTTTGGTACTGAAGCTTTCTTT,TRBJ1-1,11,.,many,TRBV28
CSAADSRDRTNSPLHF,TGCAGTGCCGCGGACAGCCGGGACAGGACAAATTCACCCCTCCACTTT,TRBJ1-6,16,TRBD1,many,TRBV20-1
CASSPDGRGWQYF,TGTGCCAGCAGCCCCGACGGGAGGGGGTGGCAGTACTTC,TRBJ2-7,13,TRBD2,.,TRBV3-1
CASSFGQVQETQYF,TGTGCCAGCTCATTCGGACAGGTCCAAGAGACCCAGTACTTC,TRBJ2-5,14,TRBD1,few,TRBV18
CATSDTGIHGYTF,TGTGCCACCAGTGACACAGGTATTCATGGCTACACCTTC,TRBJ1-2,13,.,many,TRBV24-1
CASSPWESGDNNEQFF,TGCGCCAGCAGCCCCTGGGAGTCGGGAGATAACAATGAGCAGTTCTTC,TRBJ2-1,16,.,many,TRBV5-1
CASGVQVQGVSPLHF,TGTGCCAGCGGGGTACAGGTACAAGGGGTTTCACCCCTCCACTTT,TRBJ1-6,15,.,few,TRBV5-5
CASSFLAQRRTNQPQHF,TGTGCCAGCAGTTTCCTTGCCCAGAGGAGAACAAATCAGCCCCAGCATTTT,TRBJ1-5,17,.,few,TRBV28
CSASTGGLKTQYF,TGCAGTGCTAGTACTGGAGGGCTGAAGACCCAGTACTTC,TRBJ2-5,13,.,few,TRBV20-1
CASSLVVTEAFF,TGTGCCAGCAGCTTAGTCGTTACTGAAGCTTTCTTT,TRBJ1-1,12,.,many,TRBV13
CASSLGVRGTEAFF,TGTGCCAGCAGCTTAGGAGTCAGGGGGACTGAAGCTTTCTTT,TRBJ1-1,14,TRBD1,many,TRBV13
CASTRDSNQPQHF,TGCGCCAGCACAAGGGATAGCAATCAGCCCCAGCATTTT,TRBJ1-5,13,.,many,TRBV10-2
CASSYAWPGDSNTEAFF,TGTGCCAGCAGTTACGCCTGGCCAGGGGACTCGAACACTGAAGCTTTCTTT,TRBJ1-1,17,.,many,TRBV6-5
CASSLLYRGTKNIQYF,TGTGCCAGCAGTCTCCTCTACAGGGGGACCAAAAACATTCAGTACTTC,TRBJ2-4,16,TRBD1,few,TRBV27